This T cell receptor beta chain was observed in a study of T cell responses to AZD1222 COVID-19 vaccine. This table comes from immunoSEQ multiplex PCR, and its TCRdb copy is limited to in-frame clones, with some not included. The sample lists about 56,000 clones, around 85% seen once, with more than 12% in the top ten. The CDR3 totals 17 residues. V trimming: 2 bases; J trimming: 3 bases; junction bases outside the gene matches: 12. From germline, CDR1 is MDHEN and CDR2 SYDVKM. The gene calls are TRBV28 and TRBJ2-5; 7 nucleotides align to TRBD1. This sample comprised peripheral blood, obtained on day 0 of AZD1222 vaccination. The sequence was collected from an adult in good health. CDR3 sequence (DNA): TGTGCCAGCAGTTTACGGGACAGCTTGCGGTCGGAAGAGACCCAGTACTTC. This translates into CASSLRDSLRSEETQYF.